This TCR beta chain was sequenced during a study of blood T cell repertoires in COVID-19 (dated by TCRdb to about 2020). Turning to the overall study: Samples from collaborators originated in the United States, Italy and Spain and spanned both the acute and convalescent phases of COVID-19. The prospective study material was composed of cDNA or gDNA derived from T cells, B-cell-depleted T cells, or PBMCs. The dataset comprised deeply sampled blood TCRbeta repertoires from subjects exposed to, actively infected with, or recovered from COVID-19. The repertoires were released in a freely available public database intended as a resource for research on the immune response to SARS-CoV-2. The samples were drawn from two sources: the first 160 participants of the ongoing ImmuneRACE study, and fewer than 1,500 subjects contributed by 6 global collaborators. Sample metadata almost always included a de-identified subject ID, COVID-19 status, age in years and sex. Where HLA class I and class II types were available, the types were taken from metadata supplied by the sample provider, not from assay-based typing. Results the study describes overall, beyond this receptor: The amount of clinical and demographic metadata varied by source and participant and was provided uncurated.

The immunoSEQ Assay, a bias-controlled multiplex PCR, was used to amplify TCRbeta CDR3 regions from genomic DNA. The source study handled its data this way. The number of nucleated cells in each sample was estimated from the amplification of reference gene primers within the assay. Sequence reads were collapsed and filtered to measure the absolute abundance of every unique TCRbeta CDR3 rearrangement. For each sample, productive Simpson clonality was calculated by taking the square root of Simpson's diversity index across productive rearrangements. The source is immuneACCESS, and TCRdb retained only in-frame sequences with V and J called. Part of the clones is not carried over; for the studies checked, unresolved V genes explain less than half of this, and the remainder is unexplained. That table furnishes V, J and clone size, whereas the DNA furnished D and trimming. The sample records over 70,000 clones, around 89% of which are singletons. 6% to 7.5% of the sample is held by the ten biggest clonotypes.

CDR1 and CDR2 (MNHEY, SVGAGI) derive from the germline V gene. The germline V end is reduced by 8 bases and the J end by 5 bases; junction bases left unmatched: 12. Counted from cysteine to phenylalanine, this CDR3 has 15 amino acids. The only DNA kept is the CDR3, 45 bases in frame from the first base. Each collaborating institution followed its own protocols to collect whole blood in K2EDTA tubes. For TCRbeta analysis, collaborators shipped samples in one of three forms: frozen whole blood, isolated PBMCs, or DNA extracted from either of those sample types. Notes on this clone: No antigen is known for it. Base qualities are not recorded, but no much larger clone differs from it by a single base.

The TCR comes from a woman older than 75 with acute or convalescent COVID-19. Recombination linked TRBV6-5 to TRBJ2-3; 8 bases in between match TRBD2. Sequencing was performed on peripheral blood. Here the CDR3 is given as CASSVRAGAVDTQYF. The nucleotides are TGTGCCAGCTCCGTCCGAGCGGGAGCTGTAGATACGCAGTATTTT.